This T cell receptor (beta chain) was sequenced during a study of T cells in Graves' hyperthyroidism and ophthalmopathy. This clonotype was seen many times. Amplified TCR beta CDR3 regions derived from RNA transcripts. Primed by the HTBI set, a first-round RT-PCR was run on the TCR CDR3. TCRdb redid the calling of the multiplex PCR reads with MiXCR, one entry per CDR3 protein. The data show approximately 600,000 distinct CDR3 sequences, 14% to 15% seen once. The CDR3 length is 13 residues. CDR1 and CDR2 from the germline V gene are MNHNS and SASEGT. V lost 8 bases and J 3 bases, leaving 13 bases between the germline ends.

The sequence came from a woman in her thirties or forties with Graves' ophthalmopathy. Sequenced: blood. This rearrangement joins TRBV6-1 to TRBJ1-1; no definite D call. CDR3 amino acids: CASGEAAYTEAFF. Here the CDR3 DNA reads TGTGCCAGCGGAGAGGCGGCGTACACTGAAGCTTTCTTT.